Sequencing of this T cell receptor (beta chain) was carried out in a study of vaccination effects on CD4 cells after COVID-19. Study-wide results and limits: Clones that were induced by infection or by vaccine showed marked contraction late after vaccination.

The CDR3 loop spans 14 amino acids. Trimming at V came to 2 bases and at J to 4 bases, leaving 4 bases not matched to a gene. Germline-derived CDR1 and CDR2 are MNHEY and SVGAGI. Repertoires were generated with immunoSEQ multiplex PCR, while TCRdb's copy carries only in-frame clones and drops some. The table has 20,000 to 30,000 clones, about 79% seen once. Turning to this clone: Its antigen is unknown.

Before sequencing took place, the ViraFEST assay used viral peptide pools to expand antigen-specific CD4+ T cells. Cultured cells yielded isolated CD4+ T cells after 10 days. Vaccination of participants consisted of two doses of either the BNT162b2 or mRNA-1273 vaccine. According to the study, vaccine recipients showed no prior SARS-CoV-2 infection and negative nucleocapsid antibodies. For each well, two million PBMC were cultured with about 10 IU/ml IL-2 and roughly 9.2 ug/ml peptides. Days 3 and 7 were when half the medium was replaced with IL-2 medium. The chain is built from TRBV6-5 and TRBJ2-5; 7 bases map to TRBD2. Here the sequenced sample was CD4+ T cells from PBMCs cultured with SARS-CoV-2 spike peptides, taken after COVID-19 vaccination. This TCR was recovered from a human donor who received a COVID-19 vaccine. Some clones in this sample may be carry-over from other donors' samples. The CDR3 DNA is TGTGCCAGCAGTTACCCGGGGGGTGGAGAGACCCAGTACTTC. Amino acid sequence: CASSYPGGGETQYF.